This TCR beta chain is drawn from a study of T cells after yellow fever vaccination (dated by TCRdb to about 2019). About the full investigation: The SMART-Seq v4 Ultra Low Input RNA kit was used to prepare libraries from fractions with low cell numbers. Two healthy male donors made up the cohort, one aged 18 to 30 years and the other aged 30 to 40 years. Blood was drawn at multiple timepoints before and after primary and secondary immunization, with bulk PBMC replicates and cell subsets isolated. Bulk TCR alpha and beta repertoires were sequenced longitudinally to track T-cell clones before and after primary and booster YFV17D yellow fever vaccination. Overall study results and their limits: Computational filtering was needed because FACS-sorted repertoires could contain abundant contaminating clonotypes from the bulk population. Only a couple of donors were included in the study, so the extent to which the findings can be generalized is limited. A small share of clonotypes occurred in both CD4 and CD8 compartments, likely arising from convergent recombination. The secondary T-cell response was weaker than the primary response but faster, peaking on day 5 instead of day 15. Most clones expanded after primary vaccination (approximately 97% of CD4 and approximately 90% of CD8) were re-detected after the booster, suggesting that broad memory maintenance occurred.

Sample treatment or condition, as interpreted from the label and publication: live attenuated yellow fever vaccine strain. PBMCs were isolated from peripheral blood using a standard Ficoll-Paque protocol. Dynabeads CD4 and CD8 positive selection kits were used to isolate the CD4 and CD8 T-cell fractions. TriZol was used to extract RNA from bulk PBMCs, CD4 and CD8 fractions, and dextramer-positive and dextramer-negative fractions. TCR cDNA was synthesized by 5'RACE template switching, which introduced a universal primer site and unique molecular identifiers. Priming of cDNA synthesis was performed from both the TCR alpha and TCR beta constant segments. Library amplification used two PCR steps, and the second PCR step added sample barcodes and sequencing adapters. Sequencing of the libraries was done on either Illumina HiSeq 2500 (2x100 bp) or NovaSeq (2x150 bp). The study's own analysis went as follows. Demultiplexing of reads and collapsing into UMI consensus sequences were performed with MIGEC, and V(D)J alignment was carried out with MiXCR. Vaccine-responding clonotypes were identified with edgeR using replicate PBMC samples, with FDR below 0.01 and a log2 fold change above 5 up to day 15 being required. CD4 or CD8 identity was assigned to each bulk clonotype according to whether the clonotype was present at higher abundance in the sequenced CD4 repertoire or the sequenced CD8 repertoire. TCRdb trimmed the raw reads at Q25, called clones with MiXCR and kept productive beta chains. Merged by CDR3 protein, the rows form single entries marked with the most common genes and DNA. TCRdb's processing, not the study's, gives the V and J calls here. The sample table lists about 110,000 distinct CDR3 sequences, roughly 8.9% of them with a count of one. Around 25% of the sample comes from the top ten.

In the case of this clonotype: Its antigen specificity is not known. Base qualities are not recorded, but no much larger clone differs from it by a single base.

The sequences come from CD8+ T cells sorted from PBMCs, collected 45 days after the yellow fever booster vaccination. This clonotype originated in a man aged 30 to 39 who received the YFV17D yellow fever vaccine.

The CDR3 reads CASTLGANVLTF. The nucleotides read TGTGCCAGCACCCTGGGGGCCAACGTCCTGACTTTC. The V gene is TRBV6-2 or TRBV6-3 and the J gene is TRBJ2-6, with no reliable assignment of the D segment. The CDR3 spans 12 residues, from the cysteine through the phenylalanine. The only DNA kept is the CDR3, 36 bases in frame from the first base. V drops 7 bases and J drops 4 bases, leaving 5 bases in between. The germline V gene provides CDR1 MNHEY and CDR2 SVGEGT.